The clone carrying this T cell receptor beta chain was observed a handful of times. What it recognizes is unknown. This record belongs to a study of blood T cells in healthy people across ages. Study results and limitations: TCR beta diversity, measured per million T cells, fell in a roughly linear way with age.

Using a J-beta primer mix together with a sample-barcoded 5' primer, a second PCR was run for roughly 7 to 11 cycles. All samples gave at least 2.5 million CDR3-containing paired-end reads. Each CDR3 protein is one row after TCRdb ran MiXCR on the 5' RACE reads. Of roughly 560,000 distinct CDR3 sequences in the sample, approximately 25% were seen once. These data were also reused for a study on T cells of mothers and their children. That paper adds: Every microgram of extracted RNA entered cDNA synthesis, around 1.5 ug per 15 ul.

The sequenced sample consisted of blood. This sequence originates from a boy younger than 18 in good health.

CDR3 DNA: TGTGCCAGCACCCTTGGCCCGAACACTGAAGCTTTCTTT. Translated: CASTLGPNTEAFF. The V call is TRBV11-2, the J call TRBJ1-1, with unresolved D. Trimming cost V 7 bases and J 1 base, with 10 bases left between them. CDR1 is SGHAT, CDR2 FQNNGV, per germline. The CDR3 loop spans 13 amino acids.